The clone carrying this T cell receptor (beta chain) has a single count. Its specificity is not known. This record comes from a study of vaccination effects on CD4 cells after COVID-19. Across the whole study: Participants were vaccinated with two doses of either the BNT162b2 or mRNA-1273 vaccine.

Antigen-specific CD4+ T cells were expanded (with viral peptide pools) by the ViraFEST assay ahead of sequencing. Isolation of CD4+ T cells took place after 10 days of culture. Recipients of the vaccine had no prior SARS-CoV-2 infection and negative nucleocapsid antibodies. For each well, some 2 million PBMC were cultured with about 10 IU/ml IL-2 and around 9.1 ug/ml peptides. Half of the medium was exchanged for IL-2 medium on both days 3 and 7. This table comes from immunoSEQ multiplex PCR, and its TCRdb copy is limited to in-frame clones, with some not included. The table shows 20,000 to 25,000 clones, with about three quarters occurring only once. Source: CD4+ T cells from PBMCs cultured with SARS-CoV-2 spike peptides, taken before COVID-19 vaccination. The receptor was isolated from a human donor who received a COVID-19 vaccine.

CDR3 region: CASSLVGTQNYGYTF. In DNA, the CDR3 is TGTGCCAGCAGCTTAGTCGGGACCCAGAACTATGGCTACACCTTC. V usage is TRBV7-8 and J usage is TRBJ1-2; D may be TRBD1 (5 bases). V was pared by 1 base and J by 2 bases, with 11 bases between. The germline gives CDR1 SGHVS, CDR2 FQNEAQ. The CDR3 length is 15 residues. The complete variable domain, with remaining parts taken from reference TRBV7-8 and TRBJ1-2, reads GAGVSQSPRYKVAKRGQDVALRCDPISGHVSLFWYQQALGQGPEFLTYFQNEAQLDKSGLPSDRFFAERPEGSVSTLKIQRTQQEDSAVYLCASSLVGTQNYGYTFGSGTRLTVV.